This T cell receptor beta chain was identified during a study of blood T cell repertoires in COVID-19. Background on the study: Sites across the United States, Italy and Spain contributed samples from acute and convalescent COVID-19.

The method was immunoSEQ multiplex PCR; TCRdb's version includes in-frame clones alone and lacks a portion of them. The top ten clones hold about a sixth of a sample with roughly 80,000 clones, around 80% of them seen once. This CDR3 comprises 13 residues. V shed 4 bases, J shed 6 bases, and the junction held 3 bases outside the gene matches. CDR1 and CDR2 (germline): GTSNPN, SVGIG (reference sequence). The sequenced material came from peripheral blood. The sequence was obtained from a woman aged 55-75 years with acute or convalescent COVID-19. This chain uses TRBV30 with TRBJ2-2, with 9 nucleotides matching TRBD2. The CDR3 here is CAWTRGGPGELFF. The CDR3 nucleotides read TGTGCCTGGACGCGGGGGGGCCCCGGGGAGCTGTTTTTT.